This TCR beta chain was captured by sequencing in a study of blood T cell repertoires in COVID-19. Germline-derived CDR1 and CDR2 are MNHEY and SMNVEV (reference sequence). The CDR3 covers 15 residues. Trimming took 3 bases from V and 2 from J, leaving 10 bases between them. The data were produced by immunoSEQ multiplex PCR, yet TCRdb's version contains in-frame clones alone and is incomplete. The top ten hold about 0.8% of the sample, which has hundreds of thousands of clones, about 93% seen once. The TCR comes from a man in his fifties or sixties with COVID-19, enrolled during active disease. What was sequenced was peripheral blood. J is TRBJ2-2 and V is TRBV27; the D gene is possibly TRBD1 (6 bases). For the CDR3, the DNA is TGTGCCAGCAGTTTCAGGGGCACTAACACCGGGGAGCTGTTTTTT. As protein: CASSFRGTNTGELFF.